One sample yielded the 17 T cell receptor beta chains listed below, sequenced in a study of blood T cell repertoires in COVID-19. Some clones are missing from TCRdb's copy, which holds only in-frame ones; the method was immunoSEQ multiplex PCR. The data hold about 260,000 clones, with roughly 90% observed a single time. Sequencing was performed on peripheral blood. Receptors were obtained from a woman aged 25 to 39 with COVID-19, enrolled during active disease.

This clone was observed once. The CDR3 loop reads CASSQDGGANQPQHF. DNA for the CDR3: TGCGCCAGCAGCCAAGATGGGGGGGCTAATCAGCCCCAGCATTTT. The V call is TRBV4-3, the J call TRBJ1-5; D possibly corresponds to TRBD1 (6 bases). Germline lookup yields CDR1 LGHNA and CDR2 YSLEER. The CDR3 length is 15 residues. Trimming pared 0 bases from V and 4 bases from J, leaving 10 bases between.

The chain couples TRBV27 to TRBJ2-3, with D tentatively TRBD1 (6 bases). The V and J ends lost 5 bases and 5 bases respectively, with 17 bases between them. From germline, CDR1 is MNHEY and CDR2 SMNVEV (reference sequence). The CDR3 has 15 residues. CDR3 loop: CASSRHNRVGDTQYF. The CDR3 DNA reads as TGTGCCAGCAGTCGCCACAACAGGGTGGGAGATACGCAGTATTTT.

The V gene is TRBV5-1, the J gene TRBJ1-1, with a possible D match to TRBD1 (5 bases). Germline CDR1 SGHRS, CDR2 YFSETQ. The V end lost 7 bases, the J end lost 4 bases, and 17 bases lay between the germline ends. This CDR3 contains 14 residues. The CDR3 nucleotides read TGCGCCAGCCGCGGGGAGGGGACGGGCACTGAAGCTTTCTTT. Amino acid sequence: CASRGEGTGTEAFF.

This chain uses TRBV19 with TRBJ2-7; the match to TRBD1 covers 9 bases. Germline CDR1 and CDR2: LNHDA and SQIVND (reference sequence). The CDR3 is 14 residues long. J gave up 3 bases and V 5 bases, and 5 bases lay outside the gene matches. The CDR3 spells CASSADRGGYEQYF. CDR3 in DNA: TGTGCCAGTAGTGCCGACAGGGGGGGCTACGAGCAGTACTTC. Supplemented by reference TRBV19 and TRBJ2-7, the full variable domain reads DGGITQSPKYLFRKEGQNVTLSCEQNLNHDAMYWYRQDPGQGLRLIYYSQIVNDFQKGDIAEGYSVSREKKESFPLTVTSAQKNPTAFYLCASSADRGGYEQYFGPGTRLTVT.

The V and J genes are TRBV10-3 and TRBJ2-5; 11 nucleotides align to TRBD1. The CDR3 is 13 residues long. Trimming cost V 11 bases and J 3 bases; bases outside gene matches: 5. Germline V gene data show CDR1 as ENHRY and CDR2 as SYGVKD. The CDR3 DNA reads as TGTGCCGCAGGGGGACAGGGGGAAGAGACCCAGTACTTC. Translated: CAAGGQGEETQYF.

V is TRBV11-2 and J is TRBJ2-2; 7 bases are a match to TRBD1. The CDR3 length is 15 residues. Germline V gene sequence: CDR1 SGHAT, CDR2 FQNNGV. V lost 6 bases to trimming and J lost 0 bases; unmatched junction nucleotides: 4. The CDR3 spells CASRAGTANTGELFF. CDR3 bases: TGTGCCAGCAGAGCCGGGACAGCGAACACCGGGGAGCTGTTTTTT.

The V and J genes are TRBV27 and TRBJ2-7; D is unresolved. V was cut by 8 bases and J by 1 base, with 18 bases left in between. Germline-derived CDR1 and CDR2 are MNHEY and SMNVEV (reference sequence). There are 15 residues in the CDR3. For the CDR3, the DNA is TGTGCCAGCTCGTGGCTTCCAGTTCAGTCCTACGAGCAGTACTTC. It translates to CASSWLPVQSYEQYF.

CDR3 loop: CASSTSGRGNNEQFF. The CDR3 DNA reads TGTGCCAGCAGTACGAGCGGGAGGGGAAACAATGAGCAGTTCTTC. V is TRBV6-5 and J is TRBJ2-1, with TRBD2 matching over 10 bases. Germline CDR1 reads MNHEY; CDR2 reads SVGAGI. The V gene end was trimmed by 5 bases and the J gene end by 5 bases; junction bases not matched to a gene: 6. CDR3 size: 15 residues.

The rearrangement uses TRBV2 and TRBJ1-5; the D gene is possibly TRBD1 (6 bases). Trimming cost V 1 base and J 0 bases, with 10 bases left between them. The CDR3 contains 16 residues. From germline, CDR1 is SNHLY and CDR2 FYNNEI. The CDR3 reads CASSEVQGYSNQPQHF. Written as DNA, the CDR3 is TGTGCCAGCAGTGAAGTACAGGGATATAGCAATCAGCCCCAGCATTTT.

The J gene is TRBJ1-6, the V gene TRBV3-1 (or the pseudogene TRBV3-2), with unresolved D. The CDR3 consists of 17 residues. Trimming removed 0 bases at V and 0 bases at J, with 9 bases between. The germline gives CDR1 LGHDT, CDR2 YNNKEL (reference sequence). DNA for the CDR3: TGTGCCAGCAGCCAAGATGGTTGGAGCTCCTATAATTCACCCCTCCACTTT. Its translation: CASSQDGWSSYNSPLHF.

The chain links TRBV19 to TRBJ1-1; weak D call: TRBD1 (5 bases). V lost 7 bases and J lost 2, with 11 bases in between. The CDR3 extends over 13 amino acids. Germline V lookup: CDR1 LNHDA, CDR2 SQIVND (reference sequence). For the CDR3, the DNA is TGTGCCAGTACCCAGGGTCTTAACACTGAAGCTTTCTTT. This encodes CASTQGLNTEAFF.

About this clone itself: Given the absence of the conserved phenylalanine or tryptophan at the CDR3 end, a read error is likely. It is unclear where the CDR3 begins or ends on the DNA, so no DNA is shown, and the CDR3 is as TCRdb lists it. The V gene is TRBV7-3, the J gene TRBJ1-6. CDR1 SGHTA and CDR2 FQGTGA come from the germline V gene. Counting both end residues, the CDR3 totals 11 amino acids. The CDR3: CASSLHSSYPL.

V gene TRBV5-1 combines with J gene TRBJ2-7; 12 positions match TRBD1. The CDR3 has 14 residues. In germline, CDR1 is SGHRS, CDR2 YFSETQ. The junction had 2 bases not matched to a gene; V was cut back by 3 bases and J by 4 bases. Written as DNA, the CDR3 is TGCGCCAGCAGCTCGGGACAGGGGGCTTACGAGCAGTACTTC. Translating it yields CASSSGQGAYEQYF. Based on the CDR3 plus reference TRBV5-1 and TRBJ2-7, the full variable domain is KAGVTQTPRYLIKTRGQQVTLSCSPISGHRSVSWYQQTPGQGLQFLFEYFSETQRNKGNFPGRFSGRQFSNSRSEMNVSTLELGDSALYLCASSSGQGAYEQYFGPGTRLTVT.

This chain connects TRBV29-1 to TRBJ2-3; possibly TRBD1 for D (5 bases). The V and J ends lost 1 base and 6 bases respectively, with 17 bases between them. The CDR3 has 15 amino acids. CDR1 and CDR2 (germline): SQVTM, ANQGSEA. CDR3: CSVEVWRQGGDTQYF. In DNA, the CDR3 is TGCAGCGTTGAAGTCTGGCGGCAGGGCGGCGATACGCAGTATTTT.

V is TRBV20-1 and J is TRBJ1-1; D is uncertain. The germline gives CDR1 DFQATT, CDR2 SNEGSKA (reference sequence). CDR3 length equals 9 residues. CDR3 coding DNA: TGCAGGTTACCACAAGTGGCTTTCTTT. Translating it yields CRLPQVAFF.

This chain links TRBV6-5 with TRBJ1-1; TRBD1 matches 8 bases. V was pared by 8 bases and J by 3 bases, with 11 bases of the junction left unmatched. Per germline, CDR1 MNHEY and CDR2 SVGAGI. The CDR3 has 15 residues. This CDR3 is CASSPPGTGDTEAFF. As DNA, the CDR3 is TGTGCCAGCTCCCCCCCGGGGACAGGAGACACTGAAGCTTTCTTT.

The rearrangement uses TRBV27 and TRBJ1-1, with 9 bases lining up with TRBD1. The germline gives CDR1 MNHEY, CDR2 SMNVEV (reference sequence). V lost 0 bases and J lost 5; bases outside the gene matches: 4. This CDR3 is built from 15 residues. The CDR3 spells CASSLSGTGRTEAFF. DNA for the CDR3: TGTGCCAGCAGTTTATCTGGGACAGGGAGAACTGAAGCTTTCTTT.